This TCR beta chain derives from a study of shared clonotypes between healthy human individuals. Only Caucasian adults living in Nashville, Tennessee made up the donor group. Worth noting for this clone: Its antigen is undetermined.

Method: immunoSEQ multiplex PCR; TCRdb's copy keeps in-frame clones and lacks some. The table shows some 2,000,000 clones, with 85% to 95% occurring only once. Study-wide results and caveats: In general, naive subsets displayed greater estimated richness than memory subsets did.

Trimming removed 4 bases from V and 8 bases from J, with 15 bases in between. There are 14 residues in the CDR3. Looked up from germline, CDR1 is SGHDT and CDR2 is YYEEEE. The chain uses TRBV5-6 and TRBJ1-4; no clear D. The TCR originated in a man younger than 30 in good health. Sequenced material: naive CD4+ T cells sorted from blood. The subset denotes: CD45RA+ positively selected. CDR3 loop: CASSRGSAGEKLFF. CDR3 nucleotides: TGTGCCAGCAGCCGCGGTTCGGCGGGCGAAAAACTGTTTTTT.